This is a list of T cell receptor beta chains from one sample in a study of blood T cell repertoires in COVID-19. Repertoires were generated with immunoSEQ multiplex PCR, while TCRdb's copy carries only in-frame clones and drops some. Of about 370,000 clones listed, about nine tenths are singletons. Sequencing input: PBMCs or T cells enriched from blood (not recorded which). The receptors originated from a woman aged 30 to 39 who had recovered from COVID-19. Both conserved end residues are part of each CDR3. A D gene is named only where the DNA matches it firmly. Expanded clones are given a class, and other clones once, few, many or no size at all.

TRBV13	TRBJ2-3	.	TRBD2	CASSSAGGATDTQYF	TGTGCCAGCAGTTCAGCGGGAGGGGCAACAGATACGCAGTATTTT
TRBV10-3	TRBJ1-3	.	.	CAISEFGGVMGNTIYF	TGTGCCATCAGTGAATTTGGCGGAGTGATGGGAAACACCATATATTTT
TRBV5-5	TRBJ1-1	.	.	CASSLNLFVTEAFF	TGTGCCAGCAGCCTTAATCTGTTCGTCACTGAAGCTTTCTTT
TRBV19	TRBJ1-4	once	.	CASSSDRDEKLFF	TGTGCCAGTAGTTCAGACCGGGATGAAAAACTGTTTTTT
TRBV7-8	TRBJ2-2	.	TRBD2	CASSLREGNTGELFF	TGTGCCAGCAGCTTGCGGGAGGGTAACACCGGGGAGCTGTTTTTT
TRBV19	TRBJ1-5	once	TRBD1	CASTPFEGGPQHF	TGTGCCAGTACCCCCTTTGAAGGGGGCCCCCAGCATTTT
TRBV18	TRBJ2-1	.	TRBD1	CASSTNRGYNEQFF	TGTGCCAGCTCAACTAACAGGGGATACAATGAGCAGTTCTTC
TRBV10-3	TRBJ1-4	.	.	CAISAGATNEKLFF	TGTGCCATCAGTGCAGGGGCAACTAATGAAAAACTGTTTTTT
TRBV3-1/TRBV3-2	TRBJ2-1	.	TRBD2	CASSPSGGHNEQFF	TGTGCCAGCAGTCCAAGCGGGGGGCACAATGAGCAGTTCTTC
TRBV5-1	TRBJ2-2	.	.	CASSLELAGRTGELFF	TGCGCCAGCAGCTTGGAACTAGCCGGTCGAACCGGGGAGCTGTTTTTT
TRBV19	TRBJ2-7	.	.	CASSIVAVGGGEQYF	TGTGCCAGTAGTATAGTGGCAGTTGGCGGCGGGGAGCAGTACTTC
TRBV21-1	TRBJ2-1	.	.	CASSKQGTSEDNEQFF	TGTGCCAGCAGCAAACAAGGGACTAGCGAGGACAATGAGCAGTTCTTC
TRBV30	TRBJ2-1	.	TRBD2	CAWGRGGRTLEQFF	TGTGCCTGGGGGCGGGGGGGCCGGACCCTTGAGCAGTTCTTC
TRBV7-8	TRBJ1-5	.	.	CASSPGRGAVQPQHF	TGTGCCAGCAGCCCAGGTCGGGGTGCGGTTCAGCCCCAGCATTTT
TRBV7-2	TRBJ2-7	.	.	CASSSLGTPYEQYF	TGTGCCAGCAGCTCACTGGGGACACCCTACGAGCAGTACTTC
TRBV28	TRBJ2-7	.	.	CASSLNSLGGEQYF	TGTGCCAGCAGTTTAAATAGTTTGGGAGGCGAGCAGTACTTC
TRBV29-1	TRBJ1-3	.	TRBD1	CSGTGAMGNTIYF	TGCAGCGGCACAGGGGCCATGGGAAACACCATATATTTT
TRBV30	TRBJ2-1	once	TRBD2	CAWSVGLAGEQFF	TGTGCCTGGAGTGTGGGACTAGCGGGAGAGCAGTTCTTC
TRBV5-6	TRBJ2-7	few	.	CASSLAHSYEQYF	TGTGCCAGCAGCTTAGCGCACTCCTACGAGCAGTACTTC
TRBV5-4	TRBJ1-2	.	TRBD1	CASSPDRDYGYTF	TGTGCCAGCAGCCCGGACAGGGACTATGGCTACACCTTC
TRBV28	TRBJ2-1	.	TRBD1	CASSLPRTGAWGYNEQFF	TGTGCCAGCAGTTTACCCCGGACAGGCGCCTGGGGATACAATGAGCAGTTCTTC
TRBV10-1	TRBJ2-7	.	TRBD2	CASSVSGSPNEQYF	TGCGCCAGCAGTGTAAGCGGGAGTCCCAACGAGCAGTACTTC
TRBV14	TRBJ1-3	.	.	CASSITRDTIYF	TGTGCCAGCAGCATTACGAGAGACACCATATATTTT
TRBV3-1/TRBV3-2	TRBJ2-7	many	.	CASSPRDFSSYEQYF	TGTGCCAGCAGCCCGCGGGACTTCTCCTCCTACGAGCAGTACTTC
TRBV27	TRBJ2-4	.	.	CASSLSWLAGNIQYF	TGTGCCAGCAGTTTATCGTGGCTAGCTGGAAACATTCAGTACTTC
TRBV5-1	TRBJ2-1	.	TRBD1	CASSSRDSYNEQFF	TGCGCCAGCAGCTCCCGGGACAGCTACAATGAGCAGTTCTTC
TRBV7-2	TRBJ2-7	few	.	CASSLGGNVRYEQYF	TGTGCCAGCAGCTTAGGCGGCAACGTGCGCTACGAGCAGTACTTC
TRBV18	TRBJ2-2	.	TRBD2	CASSPPTGGRSTGELFF	TGTGCCAGCTCACCACCGACAGGCGGGAGGAGTACCGGGGAGCTGTTTTTT
TRBV4-1	TRBJ1-6	few	TRBD1	CASSQSIRDRKNSPLHF	TGCGCCAGCAGCCAATCTATCCGGGACAGGAAAAATTCACCCCTCCACTTT
TRBV5-1	TRBJ1-1	.	.	CASSYSGDTEAFF	TGCGCCAGCAGCTACTCAGGGGACACTGAAGCTTTCTTT
TRBV6-5	TRBJ2-1	.	TRBD2	CASSYLAGGLNEQFF	TGTGCCAGCAGTTACTTAGCGGGAGGACTCAATGAGCAGTTCTTC
TRBV2	TRBJ1-5	.	.	CASSTENQPQHF	TGTGCCAGCAGTACCGAGAATCAGCCCCAGCATTTT
TRBV28	TRBJ2-7	.	TRBD2	CASSFGGRADEQYF	TGTGCCAGCAGTTTCGGCGGGAGGGCCGACGAGCAGTACTTC
TRBV6-5	TRBJ1-2	.	TRBD1	CASIDRAAGGYTF	TGTGCCAGCATCGACAGGGCGGCGGGTGGCTACACCTTC
TRBV18	TRBJ1-2	.	.	CASSQTTGFFSRYTF	TGTGCCAGCTCACAAACGACAGGTTTCTTTTCGCGCTACACCTTC
TRBV2	TRBJ2-3	.	TRBD2	CASRLAGATDTQYF	TGTGCCAGCAGGCTAGCGGGAGCTACAGATACGCAGTATTTT
TRBV27	TRBJ2-3	.	TRBD1	CASSLGQGTQYF	TGTGCCAGCAGTCTCGGACAGGGCACGCAGTATTTT
TRBV5-6	TRBJ2-5	.	TRBD2	CASSLGLAGEGETQYF	TGTGCCAGCAGCCTTGGACTAGCGGGAGAGGGGGAGACCCAGTACTTC